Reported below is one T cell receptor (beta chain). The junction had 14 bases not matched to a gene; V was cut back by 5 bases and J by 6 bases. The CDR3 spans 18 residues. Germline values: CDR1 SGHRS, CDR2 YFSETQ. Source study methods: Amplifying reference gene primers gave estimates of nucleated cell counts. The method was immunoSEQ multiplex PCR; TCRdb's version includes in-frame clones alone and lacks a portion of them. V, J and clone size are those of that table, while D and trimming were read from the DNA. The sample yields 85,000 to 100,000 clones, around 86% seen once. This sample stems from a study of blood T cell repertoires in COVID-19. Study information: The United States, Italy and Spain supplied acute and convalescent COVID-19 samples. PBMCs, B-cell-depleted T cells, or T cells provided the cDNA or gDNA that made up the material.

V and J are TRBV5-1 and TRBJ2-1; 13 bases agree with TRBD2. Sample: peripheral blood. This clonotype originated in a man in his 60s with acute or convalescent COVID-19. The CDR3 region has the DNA TGCGCCAGCAGAAGAGGTACTAGCGGGAGGGTCAGGGGCAATGAGCAGTTCTTC. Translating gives CASRRGTSGRVRGNEQFF.